These 18 T cell receptor beta chains came from one sample sequenced in a study of control samples from healthy donors and cancer patients. The protocol was immunoSEQ multiplex PCR, while the TCRdb copy is restricted to in-frame clones and leaves out a portion. The sample shows some 130,000 clones, about 87% of them seen only once. The sample consisted of blood. All receptors come from a man aged 40-50 years in good health.

The chain has TRBV7-3 and TRBJ2-7; D unresolved. Germline CDR1 is SGHTA and CDR2 is FQGTGA. The length of the CDR3 is 13 residues. V lost 4 bases and J lost 2, with 9 bases in between. CDR3 sequence reads: CASSSGSAYEQYF. In DNA form, the CDR3 reads TGTGCCAGCAGCTCCGGGTCCGCCTACGAGCAGTACTTC.

The J gene is TRBJ1-5, the V gene TRBV5-1; 9 bases align to TRBD1. The CDR3 consists of 15 residues. Germline-derived CDR1 and CDR2 are SGHRS and YFSETQ. V was clipped by 8 bases and J by 1 base; unmatched bases: 7. CDR3 nucleotides: TGCGCCAGTTCGTCCGGGACAGGGAGCAATCAGCCCCAGCATTTT. This codes for CASSSGTGSNQPQHF.

This clone was recorded a few times. The chain's CDR3 is CASSPSADAYGYTF. For the CDR3, the DNA is TGTGCCAGCTCACCATCGGCAGACGCCTATGGCTACACCTTC. The chain uses TRBV18 and TRBJ1-2, with D unclear. The CDR3 is made up of 14 amino acids. In germline, CDR1 is KGHSH, CDR2 LQKENI. Deletions cut 2 bases from V and 4 bases from J, with 11 bases between.

This clone was counted a few times. V gene TRBV30 combines with J gene TRBJ2-7, with D unresolved. Germline V gene data show CDR1 as GTSNPN and CDR2 as SVGIG (reference sequence). The V end lost 1 base, the J end lost 4 bases, and 2 bases lay between the germline ends. The CDR3 has 10 amino acids. CDR3 coding DNA: TGTGCCTGGAGTGGGTACGAGCAGTACTTC. Translation gives CAWSGYEQYF. Full variable domain (missing parts from reference TRBV30 and TRBJ2-7): SQTIHQWPATLVQPVGSPLSLECTVEGTSNPNLYWYRQAAGRGLQLLFYSVGIGQISSEVPQNLSASRPQDRQFILSSKKLLLSDSGFYLCAWSGYEQYFGPGTRLTVT.

V is TRBV14 and J is TRBJ2-7; D not certain. Trimming stripped 1 base from V and 6 bases from J, with 10 bases between. This CDR3 is built from 13 residues. Germline V gene data show CDR1 as SGHDN and CDR2 as FVKESK. DNA for the CDR3: TGTGCCAGCAGCCAAGGCATGCGTGGCGAGCAGTACTTC. This gives the protein CASSQGMRGEQYF.

V and J are TRBV5-1 and TRBJ2-3; D is tentatively TRBD1 or TRBD2 (5 bases each). There are 18 residues in the CDR3. The V gene's germline CDR1 is SGHRS and CDR2 YFSETQ. Trimming pared 2 bases from V and 8 bases from J, leaving 27 bases between. The CDR3 reads CASSFSGGGGRLGGTQYF. CDR3 sequence (DNA): TGCGCCAGCAGCTTTTCTGGGGGTGGCGGCCGCTTGGGTGGTACGCAGTATTTT.

The CDR3 DNA is TGCGCCAGCAGCCAAGAGTTGTTCAGGGGGCTTGAAAAACTGTTTTTT. This gives the protein CASSQELFRGLEKLFF. The V call is TRBV4-1, the J call TRBJ1-4, with 8 bases aligning to TRBD1. V lost 0 bases, J lost 7 bases, and 7 bases stayed unmatched. The CDR3 has 16 residues. Germline loops: CDR1 MGHRA, CDR2 YSYEKL.

This sequence joins TRBV11-2 and TRBJ2-7; no clear D gene. The V and J ends lost 1 base and 6 bases respectively, with 13 bases between them. The CDR3 is 14 residues long. Germline V lookup: CDR1 SGHAT, CDR2 FQNNGV. The CDR3 spells CASSLVPGPAEQYF. The CDR3 bases are TGTGCCAGCAGCTTAGTCCCAGGACCCGCCGAGCAGTACTTC.

The chain carries TRBV6-5 and TRBJ2-3; D uncertain. The CDR3 extends over 14 amino acids. Germline values: CDR1 MNHEY, CDR2 SVGAGI. V was trimmed by 2 bases and J by 2 bases, leaving 8 bases between them. Here the CDR3 reads CASSYGGPTDTQYF. For the CDR3, the DNA is TGTGCCAGCAGTTACGGCGGACCCACAGATACGCAGTATTTT.

CDR3 sequence: CASSGTGAQTNEQFF. CDR3 nucleotides: TGTGCCAGCAGTGGGACGGGGGCCCAGACCAATGAGCAGTTCTTC. The chain uses TRBV25-1 and TRBJ2-1; TRBD1 or TRBD2 may be the D gene (6 bases each). This CDR3 contains 15 residues. Germline lookup yields CDR1 MGHDK and CDR2 SYGVNS. The ends were cut back, 4 bases at V and 6 bases at J, with 16 bases in the middle.

This clone was counted only a few times. Other DNA sequences from this sample encode an identical CDR3 as well. The genes are TRBV18 and TRBJ1-1, with D possibly being TRBD1 (5 bases). Between the trimmed V and J ends, which lost 5 bases and 1 base, there was a span of 5 bases. CDR3 length: 12 amino acids. CDR1 KGHSH and CDR2 LQKENI come from the germline V gene. CDR3 protein: CASSGTNTEAFF. The CDR3 region has the DNA TGTGCCAGCTCAGGGACGAACACTGAAGCTTTCTTT.

The gene calls are TRBV14 and TRBJ2-4, with 11 bases fitting TRBD2. Germline V gene lookup returns CDR1 SGHDN and CDR2 FVKESK. This CDR3 comprises 14 residues. The J segment lost 9 bases and the V segment lost 3 bases, leaving 4 bases of the junction unmatched. The CDR3 loop reads CASSHSGGAGIQYF. The CDR3 DNA is TGTGCCAGCAGCCATAGCGGGGGGGCCGGCATTCAGTACTTC.

The chain couples TRBV29-1 to TRBJ2-5; 13 nucleotides align to TRBD2. CDR3 length: 16 residues. Trimming took 0 bases from V and 4 from J; bases not matched to a gene: 5. Per germline, CDR1 SQVTM and CDR2 ANQGSEA. The CDR3 bases are TGCAGCGTTGAAGAGGGACTAGCGGGGTTTTCAGAGACCCAGTACTTC. Amino acids: CSVEEGLAGFSETQYF.

In its sample, this clone was seen once. The chain joins TRBV6-5 to TRBJ1-1; 9 nucleotides align to TRBD1. With V trimmed by 0 bases and J by 5 bases, 4 bases remained unmatched. Germline V gene lookup returns CDR1 MNHEY and CDR2 SVGAGI. The CDR3 sequence is 15 residues long. CDR3 loop: CASSYSTGTGTEAFF. The CDR3, as DNA: TGTGCCAGCAGTTACTCGACCGGGACAGGGACTGAAGCTTTCTTT.

This clone has a single count. This chain connects TRBV7-9 to TRBJ2-3; 11 bases fit TRBD1. Germline-derived CDR1 and CDR2 are SEHNR and FQNEAQ (reference sequence). The CDR3 totals 17 residues. V lost 5 bases and J lost 4; bases outside the gene matches: 11. CDR3 bases: TGTGCCAGCAGCACCTTTGGACAGGGGGCATTATCAGATACGCAGTATTTT. This encodes CASSTFGQGALSDTQYF.

This chain links TRBV6-5 with TRBJ2-7; D is tentatively TRBD1 or TRBD2 (6 bases each). Germline values: CDR1 MNHEY, CDR2 SVGAGI. The CDR3 is made up of 14 amino acids. The ends were cut back, 11 bases at V and 0 bases at J, with 17 bases in the middle. The CDR3, as DNA: TGTGCCCAACAGGGACTTCGATTCTCCTACGAGCAGTACTTC. Its protein is CAQQGLRFSYEQYF.

The CDR3 DNA reads TGTGCCAGCAGCCCCGACAGGTTGGCTGGAAACACCATATATTTT. It is translated as CASSPDRLAGNTIYF. The rearrangement joins TRBV3-1 (or the pseudogene TRBV3-2) to TRBJ1-3; D perhaps matches TRBD1 (6 bases). The CDR3 loop spans 15 amino acids. In germline, CDR1 is LGHDT, CDR2 YNNKEL (reference sequence). Trimming took 4 bases from V and 2 from J, leaving 12 bases between them.

V usage is TRBV5-1 and J usage is TRBJ2-5, with 8 bases lining up with TRBD1. The trim removed 4 bases at V and 5 bases at J, leaving 13 bases unmatched. The CDR3 has 16 amino acids. The V gene's germline CDR1 is SGHRS and CDR2 YFSETQ. The CDR3 DNA reads TGCGCCAGCAGCCCCACCCAGACAGGGGACAAGGAGACCCAGTACTTC. Translation gives CASSPTQTGDKETQYF.